This T cell receptor beta chain was obtained from a study of OX40 agonist ivuxolimab in advanced cancers. V lost 1 base to trimming and J lost 5 bases, with 8 bases between them. The CDR3 is 14 amino acids. Germline CDR1 and CDR2: LGHNA and YNFKEQ. Sequencing used immunoSEQ multiplex PCR; TCRdb keeps in-frame clones, though not all of them. The sample yields about 84,000 clones, about 91% seen once. Baseline was the first blood sampling point, followed by cycle 4 day 1 and cycle 7 day 1. The material was CD4+ or CD8+ T cells sorted from blood, obtained in a trial of the OX40 agonist ivuxolimab. V gene TRBV4-2 combines with J gene TRBJ2-2; tentative D call: TRBD1 (6 bases). The source of this sequence is an adult with an advanced solid tumor such as melanoma, head and neck, liver or kidney cancer. CDR3 sequence (DNA): TGTGCCAGCAGCCAAGCACAGGGAACCGGGGAGCTGTTTTTT. Residues: CASSQAQGTGELFF.